These T cell receptor beta chains were read from a single sample in a study of cytomegalovirus exposure and HLA in healthy donors. Only in-frame clones appear in the TCRdb table, and some are missing; sequencing was by immunoSEQ multiplex PCR. The sample yields 150,000 to 200,000 clones, approximately 80% seen once. The sequenced sample was PBMCs. The source is a man in his forties or fifties in good health and CMV-seropositive. CDR3s include the opening cysteine and the closing phenylalanine or tryptophan. The D gene is left open where the match is weak. Clone size is stated in some rows and not others, as once, few, many or a class when expanded.

abundance: NA
j_gene: TRBJ1-1
d_gene: NA
v_gene: TRBV14
CDR3aa: CASSQEYSNTEAFF
CDR3nt: TGTGCCAGCAGCCAAGAATACTCGAACACTGAAGCTTTCTTT

abundance: NA
j_gene: TRBJ2-7
d_gene: NA
v_gene: TRBV9
CDR3aa: CASSARRQFTEQYF
CDR3nt: TGTGCCAGCAGCGCGCGTCGACAGTTCACCGAGCAGTACTTC

abundance: NA
j_gene: TRBJ2-7
d_gene: NA
v_gene: TRBV18
CDR3aa: CASSRLDSSYEQYF
CDR3nt: TGTGCCAGCTCACGGTTAGACAGCTCTTACGAGCAGTACTTC

abundance: NA
j_gene: TRBJ1-1
d_gene: TRBD1
v_gene: TRBV29-1
CDR3aa: CSVPRQGFAFF
CDR3nt: TGCAGCGTCCCAAGACAGGGATTTGCTTTCTTT

abundance: NA
j_gene: TRBJ2-1
d_gene: TRBD2
v_gene: TRBV5-4
CDR3aa: CASSSGLAGGEQFF
CDR3nt: TGTGCCAGCAGCTCGGGACTAGCGGGGGGTGAGCAGTTCTTC

abundance: once
j_gene: TRBJ2-7
d_gene: TRBD2
v_gene: TRBV9
CDR3aa: CASSLNPAGLAVYEQYF
CDR3nt: TGTGCCAGCAGCTTAAACCCCGCAGGACTAGCGGTTTACGAGCAGTACTTC

abundance: NA
j_gene: TRBJ2-1
d_gene: NA
v_gene: TRBV4-3
CDR3aa: CASSQGADNFDEQFF
CDR3nt: TGCGCCAGCAGCCAGGGGGCTGATAATTTCGATGAGCAGTTCTTC

abundance: NA
j_gene: TRBJ1-1
d_gene: NA
v_gene: TRBV5-6
CDR3aa: CASSTPGQRLF
CDR3nt: TGTGCCAGCAGCACCCCCGGACAGCGGCTCTTT

abundance: NA
j_gene: TRBJ1-5
d_gene: NA
v_gene: TRBV7-2
CDR3aa: CASSLSRGGNQPQHF
CDR3nt: TGTGCCAGCAGCTTATCCAGGGGTGGCAATCAGCCCCAGCATTTT

abundance: NA
j_gene: TRBJ1-2
d_gene: NA
v_gene: TRBV5-4
CDR3aa: CASSSQGWGYGYTF
CDR3nt: TGTGCCAGCAGCTCTCAGGGATGGGGCTATGGCTACACCTTC

abundance: NA
j_gene: TRBJ1-3
d_gene: NA
v_gene: TRBV5-1
CDR3aa: CASSHSGDSGNTIYF
CDR3nt: TGCGCCAGCAGCCACTCGGGGGACTCTGGAAACACCATATATTTT

abundance: NA
j_gene: TRBJ2-7
d_gene: TRBD2
v_gene: TRBV7-6
CDR3aa: CASSLKRLAGSEQYF
CDR3nt: TGTGCCAGCAGCTTAAAACGACTAGCGGGGAGCGAGCAGTACTTC

abundance: NA
j_gene: TRBJ2-1
d_gene: TRBD2
v_gene: TRBV28
CDR3aa: CASRGASGGARNEQFF
CDR3nt: TGTGCCAGCAGGGGGGCTAGCGGGGGGGCCCGCAATGAGCAGTTCTTC

abundance: NA
j_gene: TRBJ1-1
d_gene: NA
v_gene: TRBV7-3
CDR3aa: CASSPAGAGPTEAFF
CDR3nt: TGTGCCAGCAGCCCCGCGGGGGCCGGGCCCACTGAAGCTTTCTTT

abundance: few
j_gene: TRBJ2-5
d_gene: TRBD1
v_gene: TRBV9
CDR3aa: CASSGQGLETQYF
CDR3nt: TGTGCCAGCAGCGGACAGGGGCTCGAGACCCAGTACTTC

abundance: NA
j_gene: TRBJ2-1
d_gene: TRBD2
v_gene: TRBV7-2
CDR3aa: CASSLTGTRDNEQFF
CDR3nt: TGTGCCAGCAGCTTAACCGGGACTAGGGACAATGAGCAGTTCTTC

abundance: NA
j_gene: TRBJ2-7
d_gene: TRBD1
v_gene: TRBV19
CDR3aa: CASSDPGAPVGTGDSEQYF
CDR3nt: TGTGCCAGTAGTGACCCCGGCGCGCCGGTCGGGACAGGGGACTCCGAGCAGTACTTC

abundance: NA
j_gene: TRBJ1-3
d_gene: NA
v_gene: TRBV19
CDR3aa: CASLTASGNTIYF
CDR3nt: TGTGCCAGCCTGACAGCTTCTGGAAACACCATATATTTT

abundance: NA
j_gene: TRBJ2-7
d_gene: NA
v_gene: TRBV4-1
CDR3aa: CASSPSIGRTYEQYF
CDR3nt: TGCGCCAGCAGCCCTTCAATTGGCAGGACTTACGAGCAGTACTTC

abundance: NA
j_gene: TRBJ2-1
d_gene: TRBD2
v_gene: TRBV30
CDR3aa: CAWSPSGKQFF
CDR3nt: TGTGCCTGGAGCCCTAGCGGGAAGCAGTTCTTC

abundance: NA
j_gene: TRBJ2-5
d_gene: NA
v_gene: TRBV29-1
CDR3aa: CSVLGQEPQETQYF
CDR3nt: TGCAGCGTCTTAGGACAAGAGCCCCAAGAGACCCAGTACTTC

abundance: NA
j_gene: TRBJ2-1
d_gene: TRBD2
v_gene: TRBV7-9
CDR3aa: CASSSSSGRQSSYNEQFF
CDR3nt: TGTGCCAGCAGCTCGTCTAGCGGGAGGCAAAGCTCCTACAATGAGCAGTTCTTC

abundance: NA
j_gene: TRBJ2-1
d_gene: TRBD2
v_gene: TRBV7-9
CDR3aa: CASSLSSGKENEQFF
CDR3nt: TGTGCCAGCAGCCTGTCTAGCGGCAAAGAGAATGAGCAGTTCTTC

abundance: NA
j_gene: TRBJ1-5
d_gene: NA
v_gene: TRBV6-6
CDR3aa: CASTPGVVEPQHF
CDR3nt: TGTGCCAGCACGCCAGGGGTGGTGGAGCCCCAGCATTTT

abundance: NA
j_gene: TRBJ2-2
d_gene: TRBD1
v_gene: TRBV9
CDR3aa: CASSVARDSQTGELFF
CDR3nt: TGTGCCAGCAGCGTAGCCCGGGACAGTCAAACCGGGGAGCTGTTTTTT

abundance: few
j_gene: TRBJ2-7
d_gene: TRBD2
v_gene: TRBV19
CDR3aa: CASREGINSGSYEQYF
CDR3nt: TGTGCCAGTAGGGAGGGTATTAATAGCGGGAGCTACGAGCAGTACTTC

abundance: NA
j_gene: TRBJ2-5
d_gene: TRBD2
v_gene: TRBV9
CDR3aa: CASSQGLAGGVGETQYF
CDR3nt: TGTGCCAGCAGCCAGGGACTAGCGGGAGGAGTCGGTGAGACCCAGTACTTC

abundance: NA
j_gene: TRBJ2-7
d_gene: TRBD1
v_gene: TRBV2
CDR3aa: CASRGSGTGVSEQYF
CDR3nt: TGTGCCAGCAGGGGATCCGGGACAGGCGTCTCCGAGCAGTACTTC

abundance: NA
j_gene: TRBJ2-7
d_gene: TRBD1
v_gene: TRBV7-2
CDR3aa: CASSPRRDSYEQYF
CDR3nt: TGTGCCAGCAGCCCCCGCCGGGACAGCTACGAGCAGTACTTC

abundance: NA
j_gene: TRBJ1-5
d_gene: NA
v_gene: TRBV28
CDR3aa: CASRFVAVSNQPQHF
CDR3nt: TGTGCCAGCAGGTTCGTAGCTGTGAGCAATCAGCCCCAGCATTTT

abundance: NA
j_gene: TRBJ2-7
d_gene: NA
v_gene: TRBV21-1
CDR3aa: CASSKEVGQGGIYEQYF
CDR3nt: TGTGCCAGCAGCAAAGAAGTAGGACAGGGGGGGATCTACGAGCAGTACTTC

abundance: NA
j_gene: TRBJ1-1
d_gene: NA
v_gene: TRBV5-1
CDR3aa: CASSSATGREGTEAFF
CDR3nt: TGCGCCAGCAGCTCGGCCACGGGCAGGGAGGGTACTGAAGCTTTCTTT

abundance: NA
j_gene: TRBJ2-2
d_gene: NA
v_gene: TRBV7-9
CDR3aa: CASSLSGTNTGELFF
CDR3nt: TGTGCCAGCAGCTTATCAGGGACGAACACCGGGGAGCTGTTTTTT

abundance: NA
j_gene: TRBJ2-1
d_gene: NA
v_gene: TRBV4-2
CDR3aa: CASSPHRENEQFF
CDR3nt: TGTGCCAGCAGCCCGCACAGGGAGAATGAGCAGTTCTTC

abundance: NA
j_gene: TRBJ2-2
d_gene: TRBD2
v_gene: TRBV4-3
CDR3aa: CASSQRSGGASGELFF
CDR3nt: TGCGCCAGCAGCCAACGAAGCGGGGGGGCCTCCGGGGAGCTGTTTTTT

abundance: NA
j_gene: TRBJ1-2
d_gene: TRBD1
v_gene: TRBV2
CDR3aa: CASSGRTGYDYTF
CDR3nt: TGTGCCAGCAGTGGCCGGACAGGGTACGACTACACCTTC

abundance: NA
j_gene: TRBJ2-2
d_gene: NA
v_gene: TRBV15
CDR3aa: CATSRDAMTGELFF
CDR3nt: TGTGCCACCAGCAGAGATGCTATGACAGGGGAGCTGTTTTTT

abundance: NA
j_gene: TRBJ1-1
d_gene: NA
v_gene: TRBV25-1
CDR3aa: CASRDSLSVTEAFF
CDR3nt: TGTGCCAGCAGGGACAGCCTATCGGTCACTGAAGCTTTCTTT

abundance: NA
j_gene: TRBJ2-3
d_gene: NA
v_gene: TRBV10-3
CDR3aa: CAIRGEGTDTQYF
CDR3nt: TGTGCCATCAGAGGAGAAGGCACAGATACGCAGTATTTT

abundance: once
j_gene: TRBJ2-1
d_gene: TRBD2
v_gene: TRBV9
CDR3aa: CASRTSGTNEQFF
CDR3nt: TGTGCCAGCAGGACTAGCGGGACCAATGAGCAGTTCTTC

abundance: NA
j_gene: TRBJ1-6
d_gene: NA
v_gene: TRBV7-9
CDR3aa: CASSLNSNSPLHF
CDR3nt: TGTGCCAGCAGCTTGAACAGTAATTCACCCCTCCACTTT

abundance: NA
j_gene: TRBJ1-4
d_gene: NA
v_gene: TRBV28
CDR3aa: CASRGAATTNEKLFF
CDR3nt: TGTGCCAGCAGAGGGGCGGCCACAACTAATGAAAAACTGTTTTTT

abundance: NA
j_gene: TRBJ2-6
d_gene: NA
v_gene: TRBV5-1
CDR3aa: CASSWVQGYGANVLTF
CDR3nt: TGCGCCAGCAGCTGGGTTCAGGGTTATGGGGCCAACGTCCTGACTTTC